The sequence of this TCR beta chain was determined in a study of cytomegalovirus exposure and HLA in healthy donors. Across the study: Early released data comprised approximately 85 million unique TCRs from HLA-typed donors.

CDR1 and CDR2 from the germline V gene are LNHDA and SQIVND (reference sequence). There are 13 residues in the CDR3. The germline V and J ends were trimmed by 6 bases and 3 bases, with 12 bases remaining between them. Donors counted as nominally healthy when sampled, yet unrecorded immune exposures were likely. PCR employed 60 Vbeta and 13 Jbeta primers. Assay used: immunoSEQ multiplex PCR; TCRdb lists only in-frame clones, some missing. The repertoire consists of roughly 67,000 clones, with more than 80% occurring once and the leading ten covering about 3.2%. Remarks on this clone: Its antigen remains unidentified.

Study-level findings and limits: For cytomegalovirus status, the classifier reportedly gave diagnoses with high specificity and sensitivity. In terms of immune exposure information, only CMV serostatus was available.

The clonotype comes from a woman in her thirties in good health and CMV-seronegative. The source material was PBMCs. The chain joins TRBV19 to TRBJ2-7; TRBD1 is a possible D gene (6 bases). CDR3 residues: CASSRDKFYEQYF. The CDR3 DNA follows: TGTGCCAGTAGCCGGGACAAGTTCTACGAGCAGTACTTC.